A single sample gave rise to the 5 T cell receptor beta chains below, sequenced in a study of blood T cell repertoires in COVID-19. Measured with immunoSEQ multiplex PCR; TCRdb has only the in-frame clones, and not every one. Of some 530,000 clones in the sample, 80% to 90% were seen once. The sequenced sample consisted of peripheral blood. Receptors originate from a human donor in a cohort sampled during active COVID-19.

The chain joins TRBV2 to TRBJ2-5, with a tentative D call TRBD2 (5 bases). The V gene's germline CDR1 is SNHLY and CDR2 FYNNEI. The CDR3 covers 14 residues. The ends were cut back, 3 bases at V and 7 bases at J, with 15 bases in the middle. The CDR3, as DNA: TGTGCCAGCAGTGAGAACCCGGACTGGCGGACCCAGTACTTC. Its translation: CASSENPDWRTQYF.

The chain links TRBV11-3 to TRBJ1-1; no reliable D call. V lost 5 bases, J lost 0 bases, and 19 bases lay in between. The CDR3 has 17 residues. In germline, CDR1 is SGHNT, CDR2 YENEEA. The CDR3 DNA reads as TGTGCCAGCAGCCCTTATTCCCGTGCAGACATGAACACTGAAGCTTTCTTT. It is translated as CASSPYSRADMNTEAFF.

The rearrangement links TRBV19 to TRBJ2-7; tentatively, D is TRBD1 (5 bases). The CDR3 totals 14 residues. Trimming left V 6 bases short and J 3 bases short, with 15 bases between. Germline V CDR1 and CDR2: LNHDA, SQIVND (reference sequence). CDR3 sequence reads: CASSTQGGGYEQYF. The CDR3 DNA follows: TGTGCCAGTAGCACCCAGGGTGGCGGCTACGAGCAGTACTTC.

This clone showed up just a few times. This chain connects TRBV4-1 to TRBJ1-3; D is undetermined. The CDR3 sequence is 15 residues long. V shed 5 bases and J shed 0 bases, with 11 bases lying between them. Germline CDR1 and CDR2: MGHRA and YSYEKL. For the CDR3, the DNA is TGCGCCAGCAGCGGACTGGCCCTCTCTGGAAACACCATATATTTT. Translation: CASSGLALSGNTIYF.

This clone occurred a few times. The chain has TRBV25-1 and TRBJ2-7, with D tentatively TRBD2 (5 bases). Germline lookup yields CDR1 MGHDK and CDR2 SYGVNS. Trimming pared 7 bases from V and 6 bases from J, leaving 13 bases between. This CDR3 contains 12 residues. The CDR3 is CASTRAAGEQYF. DNA for the CDR3: TGTGCCAGCACTCGAGCCGCGGGCGAGCAGTACTTC.